Listed here are 27 T cell receptor beta chains from one sample, sequenced in a study of liver allograft versus peripheral blood T cells. About the study: Repertoires from peripheral blood of liver transplant recipients were compared with those inside their transplanted livers.

Each CDR3 protein is one row after TCRdb ran MiXCR on the reads. The data show 13,000 or so distinct CDR3 sequences, with 18% seen just once and about 13% held by the top ten. These receptors all stem from a human patient who had a liver transplant. Some of these T cells may belong to the graft donor.

This clonotype was counted ten times or more. The V call is TRBV5-6, the J call TRBJ1-5, with a tentative D call TRBD1 (6 bases). Trimming left V 4 bases short and J 0 bases short, with 14 bases between. The germline CDR1 and CDR2 sequences are SGHDT and YYEEEE. There are 16 residues in the CDR3. CDR3 amino acids: CASSQGQSNSNQPQHF. The CDR3 DNA reads TGTGCCAGCAGCCAAGGACAGTCGAATAGCAATCAGCCCCAGCATTTT.

This clonotype was recorded at least ten times. V is TRBV6-5 and J is TRBJ1-5; D remains unclear. V was pared by 3 bases and J by 1 base, with 4 bases between. Germline CDR1 and CDR2: MNHEY and SVGAGI. CDR3 length: 13 amino acids. The CDR3 DNA reads as TGTGCCAGCAGTTATGGCAGCAATCAGCCCCAGCATTTT. Residues: CASSYGSNQPQHF.

With respect to this clonotype: The junction departs from the called germline gene at one end, perhaps through a read error. The CDR3 coding sequence is TGTGGCAGTAGTAGAGGACAGGGACAGCAGCCCCAGCATTTT. Its translation: CGSSRGQGQQPQHF. This chain connects TRBV19 to TRBJ1-5, with 8 bases identical to TRBD1. The CDR3 loop spans 14 amino acids. The germline CDR1 and CDR2 sequences are LNHDA and SQIVND (reference sequence).

This clonotype turned up a few times. The rearrangement joins TRBV12-3 or TRBV12-4 to TRBJ2-5; the D gene is possibly TRBD2 (6 bases). This CDR3 is built from 16 residues. Trimming removed 3 bases from V and 4 bases from J, with 18 bases in between. For the CDR3, the DNA is TGTGCCAGCAGTTTGGGAGGAGTGGCTAGCCGAGAGACCCAGTACTTC. It is translated as CASSLGGVASRETQYF.

Many counts were recorded for this clonotype. The chain employs TRBV27 and TRBJ1-4; tentatively, D is TRBD1 (6 bases). The CDR3 is 14 residues long. The germline V gene has CDR1 MNHEY and CDR2 SMNVEV (reference sequence). Trimming left V 7 bases short and J 7 bases short, with 16 bases between. The CDR3 region is CASKSPGEGEKLFF. CDR3 nucleotides: TGTGCCAGCAAGTCGCCAGGGGAGGGTGAAAAACTGTTTTTT.

There are a few counts of this clonotype. The genes are TRBV20-1 and TRBJ1-6; the D gene is possibly TRBD1 (5 bases). Germline-derived CDR1 and CDR2 are DFQATT and SNEGSKA (reference sequence). V was clipped by 6 bases and J by 7 bases, with 19 bases between them. CDR3 length equals 15 residues. The CDR3, as DNA: TGCAGTGCCCCCCATATTGGGACGGCAAATTCACCCCTCCACTTT. Translation: CSAPHIGTANSPLHF.

The chain employs TRBV6-2 or TRBV6-3 and TRBJ2-1, with 8 bases aligning to TRBD2. The germline CDR1 and CDR2 sequences are MNHEY and SVGEGT. There are 14 residues in the CDR3. J was trimmed by 9 bases and V by 5 bases; bases with no gene match: 9. The CDR3 sequence is CASSKLAAQGEQFF. The DNA of the CDR3 is TGTGCCAGCAGTAAACTAGCGGCCCAGGGTGAGCAGTTCTTC.

This clonotype rates as medium-sized. The V gene is TRBV6-5, the J gene TRBJ2-6; the D is unclear. In germline, CDR1 is MNHEY, CDR2 SVGAGI. This CDR3 is 13 amino acids long. V was cut by 6 bases and J by 2 bases, with 5 bases left in between. CDR3 sequence: CASSGPGANVLTF. DNA of the CDR3: TGTGCCAGCAGCGGCCCTGGGGCCAACGTCCTGACTTTC.

Turning to this clonotype: Just one base apart from a much larger clone, this may be a read error. The CDR3 loop is CASSSPFRGTYEQNF. CDR3 coding DNA: TGTGCCAGCAGTTCCCCCTTTCGCGGCACCTACGAGCAGAACTTC. The chain has TRBV27 and TRBJ2-7, with D uncertain. The CDR3 length is 15 residues. Looked up from germline, CDR1 is MNHEY and CDR2 is SMNVEV (reference sequence).

This clonotype was counted at least ten times. V gene TRBV28 combines with J gene TRBJ1-5; D is possibly TRBD1 (5 bases). CDR1 is MDHEN and CDR2 is SYDVKM in the germline V gene. V lost 3 bases, J lost 8 bases, and 17 bases lay in between. This CDR3 spans 15 amino acids. DNA for the CDR3: TGTGCCAGCAGTTTGTTTTCATTGGTGGGGGAGCCCCAGCATTTT. Translating it yields CASSLFSLVGEPQHF.

This clonotype was found a few times. The chain carries TRBV28 and TRBJ2-5; D is possibly TRBD2 (6 bases). This CDR3 comprises 15 residues. Trimming pared 4 bases from V and 3 bases from J, leaving 15 bases between. Germline V gives CDR1 MDHEN, CDR2 SYDVKM. The CDR3 region has the DNA TGTGCCAGCAGTTCCGCCGGGACTCCAAAAGAGACCCAGTACTTC. Protein sequence: CASSSAGTPKETQYF.

A few counts support this clonotype. The CDR3 loop reads CSARDGGPNQETQYF. Written as DNA, the CDR3 is TGCAGTGCTAGAGACGGGGGGCCCAACCAAGAGACCCAGTACTTC. The rearrangement links TRBV20-1 to TRBJ2-5; D is perhaps TRBD2 (7 bases). This CDR3 contains 15 residues. Germline V gene sequence: CDR1 DFQATT, CDR2 SNEGSKA (reference sequence). Trimming shortened V by 0 bases and J by 0 bases, and 11 bases separated the two germline ends.

V and J are TRBV9 and TRBJ2-1; D ambiguous. Germline CDR1 reads SGDLS; CDR2 reads YYNGEE. CDR3 length equals 14 residues. Trimming left V 0 bases short and J 4 bases short, with 8 bases between. In DNA form, the CDR3 reads TGTGCCAGCAGCGTAGAGTCGGCTTACAATGAGCAGTTCTTC. Translating it yields CASSVESAYNEQFF.

A remark on this clonotype: A much larger clone sits a single nucleotide away, making a read error possible. The chain carries TRBV7-5 and TRBJ1-2; TRBD1, the D gene given by the table, was not confirmed from the DNA. TRBV7-5 is reported as a pseudogene. The CDR3 consists of 17 residues. Written as DNA, the CDR3 is TGTATCTCTTTGCCAGAAGCCCGCCCGGGACAAAACTATGGCTACACCTTC. Protein: CISLPEARPGQNYGYTF.

This clonotype was recorded many times. The chain couples TRBV15 to TRBJ1-1; D remains unclear. The V end lost 0 bases, the J end lost 5 bases, and 7 bases lay between the germline ends. Germline values: CDR1 LNHNV, CDR2 YYDKDF (reference sequence). CDR3 length: 13 amino acids. The CDR3 coding sequence is TGTGCCACCAGCAGAGAGCGGCAAACTGAAGCTTTCTTT. As protein: CATSRERQTEAFF.

This clonotype was seen only a few times. The chain recombines TRBV20-1 with TRBJ1-2, with 8 positions matching TRBD1. CDR1 is DFQATT and CDR2 is SNEGSKA in the germline V gene (reference sequence). The CDR3 is made up of 16 amino acids. V trimming: 3 bases; J trimming: 7 bases; junction bases outside the gene matches: 16. The CDR3 region is CSARTSVGQGPSGYTF. DNA for the CDR3: TGCAGTGCTAGGACCTCCGTCGGACAGGGCCCTTCTGGCTACACCTTC.

Turning to this clonotype: A single base separates this from a much larger clone, so it may be a read error. This chain links TRBV19 with TRBJ2-1; the D gene is possibly TRBD2 (5 bases). Deletions cut 9 bases from V and 0 bases from J, with 15 bases between. CDR3 length: 15 residues. CDR1 LNHDA and CDR2 SQIVND come from the germline V gene (reference sequence). The DNA of the CDR3 is TGTGCCAGACTCGGGGTTGGGTCCTCCTACAATGAGCAGTTCTTC. Amino acids: CARLGVGSSYNEQFF.

This clonotype was seen repeatedly, ten times or more. The chain links TRBV27 to TRBJ1-2; D possibly corresponds to TRBD1 (5 bases). Trimming cost V 3 bases and J 3 bases, with 8 bases left between them. There are 13 residues in the CDR3. The germline V gene encodes CDR1 MNHEY and CDR2 SMNVEV (reference sequence). CDR3 in amino acids: CASSLGGYYGYTF. CDR3 in DNA: TGTGCCAGCAGTTTGGGGGGATACTATGGCTACACCTTC.

This clonotype was counted only a few times. This sequence joins TRBV5-5 and TRBJ2-2; TRBD2 matches at 7 bases. Looked up from germline, CDR1 is SGHKS and CDR2 is YYEKEE (reference sequence). J gave up 4 bases and V 1 base, and 4 bases lay outside the gene matches. The CDR3 is made up of 15 amino acids. CDR3 loop: CASSLPGRSTGELFF. The CDR3 bases are TGTGCCAGCAGCTTGCCCGGGAGGAGCACCGGGGAGCTGTTTTTT.

For this clonotype: Possible read error: a much larger clone is one base away. This sequence joins TRBV24-1 and TRBJ2-1, with a possible D match to TRBD2 (6 bases). Trimming removed 3 bases at V and 14 bases at J, with 28 bases between. Germline V CDR1 and CDR2: KGHDR, SFDVKD. The CDR3 runs to 17 residues. As DNA, the CDR3 is TGTGCCACCAGTGATCCCACTCTCTCGGAGGGTCCCCATCAGAAGTTCTTC. This gives the protein CATSDPTLSEGPHQKFF.

The chain links TRBV6-5 to TRBJ1-4; D unclear. Germline CDR1 and CDR2: MNHEY and SVGAGI. The V and J ends lost 2 bases and 4 bases respectively, with 14 bases between them. CDR3 length: 16 amino acids. The CDR3 loop reads CASSYLGGGYNEKLFF. In nucleotides, the CDR3 is TGTGCCAGCAGTTACCTCGGAGGCGGCTATAATGAAAAACTGTTTTTT.

The CDR3 DNA reads TGTGCCAGCAGCTTAGTTCGGGGGGCGGGGGAGACCCAGTACTTC. Amino acids: CASSLVRGAGETQYF. The chain uses TRBV7-2 and TRBJ2-5; TRBD2 is a possible D gene (7 bases). There are 15 residues in the CDR3. V was shortened by 1 base and J by 5 bases, with 14 bases between the two germline ends. Germline CDR1 SGHTA, CDR2 FQGNSA.

The V gene is TRBV5-6, the J gene TRBJ2-7, with 9 bases lining up with TRBD2. The CDR3 spans 17 residues. Trimming cost V 1 base and J 7 bases; bases outside gene matches: 15. The germline V gene has CDR1 SGHDT and CDR2 YYEEEE. CDR3 sequence: CASSLLLGSGGYREQYF. Here the CDR3 DNA reads TGTGCCAGCAGCTTGCTCCTGGGTAGCGGGGGCTATCGGGAGCAGTACTTC.

This clonotype was seen only a few times. The rearrangement links TRBV20-1 to TRBJ1-2; perhaps TRBD1 as D (5 bases). Trimming took off 1 base at V and 5 bases at J, with 20 bases between the two ends. CDR3 size: 16 residues. Looked up from germline, CDR1 is DFQATT and CDR2 is SNEGSKA (reference sequence). The CDR3 DNA sequence: TGCAGTGCTAGAGCGGGACTTGGCAAGAGTCTTTATGGCTACACCTTC. Its translation: CSARAGLGKSLYGYTF.

This clonotype was seen ten or more times. J is TRBJ1-5 and V is TRBV6-5, with TRBD1 matching 8 bases. The V and J ends lost 6 bases and 4 bases, in that order; junction bases with no gene match: 2. Germline loops: CDR1 MNHEY, CDR2 SVGAGI. This CDR3 is 13 amino acids long. The CDR3: CASRDRGNQPQHF. The CDR3 DNA reads TGTGCCAGCAGAGACAGGGGTAATCAGCCCCAGCATTTT.

This clonotype is classed as medium-sized. The rearrangement joins TRBV19 to TRBJ2-1; possibly TRBD2 for D (5 bases). Per the germline V gene, CDR1 is LNHDA and CDR2 is SQIVND (reference sequence). The CDR3 extends over 13 amino acids. Trimming left V 8 bases short and J 3 bases short, with 11 bases between. In nucleotides, the CDR3 is TGTGCCAGTCGTGGCCGGGGCTACAATGAGCAGTTCTTC. Encoded protein: CASRGRGYNEQFF.

The chain joins TRBV28 to TRBJ2-7, with D maybe TRBD1 (6 bases). From germline, CDR1 is MDHEN and CDR2 SYDVKM. The CDR3 extends over 13 amino acids. V was trimmed by 5 bases and J by 4 bases, leaving 12 bases between them. CDR3 DNA: TGTGCCAGCAGTCCGGGACAATCTTACGAGCAGTACTTC. The encoded protein is CASSPGQSYEQYF.